Sequencing of this T cell receptor (beta chain) was carried out in a study of shared clonotypes between healthy human individuals. For the study at large: For every donor, three CD4 naive, three CD4 memory, two CD8 naive and one CD8 memory plates were used.

The data were produced by immunoSEQ multiplex PCR, yet TCRdb's version contains in-frame clones alone and is incomplete. The table shows 2,500,000 or so clones, with 80% to 95% occurring only once. This clone was seen once. CDR3 size: 16 residues. Per germline, CDR1 MDHEN and CDR2 SYDVKM. Trimming pared 3 bases from V and 3 bases from J, leaving 15 bases between. Sequenced input: naive CD4+ T cells from PBMCs. Subset meaning: CD45RA+ positively selected. The chain carries TRBV28 and TRBJ1-5, with D perhaps TRBD1 (5 bases). The source is a man in his late teens or twenties in good health. Some clones in this sample may be carry-over from other donors' samples. CDR3 DNA: TGTGCCAGCAGTTTTCGAGGTGCAGGGCTCAATCAGCCCCAGCATTTT. The encoded protein is CASSFRGAGLNQPQHF.